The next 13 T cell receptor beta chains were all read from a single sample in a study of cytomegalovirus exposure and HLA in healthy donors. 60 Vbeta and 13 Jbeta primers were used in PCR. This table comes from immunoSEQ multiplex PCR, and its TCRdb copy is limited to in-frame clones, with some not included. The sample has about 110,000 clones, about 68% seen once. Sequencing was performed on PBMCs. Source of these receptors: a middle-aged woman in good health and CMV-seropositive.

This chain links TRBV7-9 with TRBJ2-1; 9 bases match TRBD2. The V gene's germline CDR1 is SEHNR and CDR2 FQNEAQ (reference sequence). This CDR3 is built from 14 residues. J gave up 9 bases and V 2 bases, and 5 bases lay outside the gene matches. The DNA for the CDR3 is TGTGCCAGCAGCTTATCTAGCGGGATGGGTGAGCAGTTCTTC. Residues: CASSLSSGMGEQFF. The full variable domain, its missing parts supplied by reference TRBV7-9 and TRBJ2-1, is DTGVSQNPRHKITKRGQNVTFRCDPISEHNRLYWYRQTLGQGPEFLTYFQNEAQLEKSRLLSDRFSAERPKGSFSTLEIQRTEQGDSAMYLCASSLSSGMGEQFFGPGTRLTVL.

The DNA for the CDR3 is TGTGCCAGCAGCTTGGTAACTTACGTGGCGAGGGACAATTACTATGGCTACACCTTC. Residues: CASSLVTYVARDNYYGYTF. The genes are TRBV5-6 and TRBJ1-2, with D possibly matching TRBD1 (6 bases). The CDR3 covers 19 residues. CDR1 is SGHDT and CDR2 is YYEEEE in the germline V gene. V was trimmed by 0 bases and J by 3 bases, leaving 24 bases between them.

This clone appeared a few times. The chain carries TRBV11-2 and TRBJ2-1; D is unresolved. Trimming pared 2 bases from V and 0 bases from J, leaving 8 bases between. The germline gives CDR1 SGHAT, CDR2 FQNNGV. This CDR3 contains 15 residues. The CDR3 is CASSLRGISYNEQFF. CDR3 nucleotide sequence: TGTGCCAGCAGCTTACGAGGAATCTCCTACAATGAGCAGTTCTTC.

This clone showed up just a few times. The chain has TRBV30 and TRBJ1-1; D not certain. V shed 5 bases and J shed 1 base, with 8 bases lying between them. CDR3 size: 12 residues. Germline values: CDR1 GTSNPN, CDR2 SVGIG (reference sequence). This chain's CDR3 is CAWDDKNTEAFF. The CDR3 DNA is TGTGCCTGGGATGACAAGAACACTGAAGCTTTCTTT.

The CDR3 protein is CSARFLETQYF. DNA of the CDR3: TGCAGTGCTAGATTCCTAGAGACCCAGTACTTC. This rearrangement joins TRBV20-1 to TRBJ2-5; no clear D. Germline CDR1 DFQATT, CDR2 SNEGSKA (reference sequence). The V end lost 2 bases, the J end lost 4 bases, and 5 bases lay between the germline ends. CDR3 length equals 11 residues.

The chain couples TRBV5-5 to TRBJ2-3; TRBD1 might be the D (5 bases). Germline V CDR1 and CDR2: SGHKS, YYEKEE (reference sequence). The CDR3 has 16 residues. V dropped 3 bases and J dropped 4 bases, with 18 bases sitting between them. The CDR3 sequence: CASSWSLGPVADTQYF. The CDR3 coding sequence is TGTGCCAGCAGCTGGAGTCTGGGGCCAGTTGCAGATACGCAGTATTTT.

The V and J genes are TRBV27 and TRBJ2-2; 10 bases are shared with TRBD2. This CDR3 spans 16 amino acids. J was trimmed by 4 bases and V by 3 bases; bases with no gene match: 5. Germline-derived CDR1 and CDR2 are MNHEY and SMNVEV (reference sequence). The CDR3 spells CASSFSSGGLTGELFF. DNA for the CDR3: TGTGCCAGCAGTTTCTCTAGCGGGGGTCTCACCGGGGAGCTGTTTTTT.

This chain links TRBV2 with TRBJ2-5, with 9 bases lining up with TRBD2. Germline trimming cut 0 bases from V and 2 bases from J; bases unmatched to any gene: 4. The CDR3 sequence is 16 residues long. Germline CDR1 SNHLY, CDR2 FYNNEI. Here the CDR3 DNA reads TGTGCCAGCAGTGAAGCTCTAGCGGGGCTACAAGAGACCCAGTACTTC. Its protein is CASSEALAGLQETQYF.

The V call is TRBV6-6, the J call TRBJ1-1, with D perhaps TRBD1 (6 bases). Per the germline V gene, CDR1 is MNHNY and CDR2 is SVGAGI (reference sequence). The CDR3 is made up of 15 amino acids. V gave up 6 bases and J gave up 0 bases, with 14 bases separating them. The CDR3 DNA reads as TGTGCCAGCAGACCTATGACAGGTATGAACACTGAAGCTTTCTTT. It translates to CASRPMTGMNTEAFF.

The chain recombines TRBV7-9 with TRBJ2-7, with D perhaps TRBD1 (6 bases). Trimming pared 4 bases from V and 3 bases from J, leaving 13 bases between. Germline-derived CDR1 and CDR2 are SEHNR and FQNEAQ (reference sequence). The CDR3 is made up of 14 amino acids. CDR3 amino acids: CASSSGEHLYEQYF. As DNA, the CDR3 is TGTGCCAGCAGCTCAGGGGAGCACCTCTACGAGCAGTACTTC. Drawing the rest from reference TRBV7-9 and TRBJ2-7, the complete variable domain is DTGVSQNPRHKITKRGQNVTFRCDPISEHNRLYWYRQTLGQGPEFLTYFQNEAQLEKSRLLSDRFSAERPKGSFSTLEIQRTEQGDSAMYLCASSSGEHLYEQYFGPGTRLTVT.

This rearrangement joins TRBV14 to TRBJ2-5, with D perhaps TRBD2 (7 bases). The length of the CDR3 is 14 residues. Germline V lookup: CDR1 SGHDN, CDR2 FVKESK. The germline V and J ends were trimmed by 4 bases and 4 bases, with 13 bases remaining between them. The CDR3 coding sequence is TGTGCCAGCAGCCGGGGGCGGGAGCTAGAGACCCAGTACTTC. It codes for CASSRGRELETQYF.

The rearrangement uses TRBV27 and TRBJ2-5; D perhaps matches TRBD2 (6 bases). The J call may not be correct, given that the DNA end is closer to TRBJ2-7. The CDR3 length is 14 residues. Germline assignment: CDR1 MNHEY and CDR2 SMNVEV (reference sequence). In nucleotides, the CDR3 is TGTGCCAGCAGTCCACGACTAGTTCCCTACGAGCAGTACTTC. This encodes CASSPRLVPYEQYF.

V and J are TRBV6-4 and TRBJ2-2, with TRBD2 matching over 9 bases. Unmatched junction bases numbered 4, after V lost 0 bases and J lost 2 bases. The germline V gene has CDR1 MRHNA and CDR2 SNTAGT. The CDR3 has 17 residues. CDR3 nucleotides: TGTGCCAGCAGTGACTCCGCGGGAGGGCCTAACACCGGGGAGCTGTTTTTT. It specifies CASSDSAGGPNTGELFF.